The rows below give T cell receptor beta chains drawn from one sample of a study of blood T cell repertoires in COVID-19. Clones were sequenced by immunoSEQ multiplex PCR, and TCRdb holds only the in-frame ones, with some missing. The sample includes more than 80,000 clones, approximately 80% seen only once; the top ten take more than 2%. The sample consisted of peripheral blood. These receptor sequences come from a woman in her seventies with acute or convalescent COVID-19. The conserved cysteine and the conserved F or W are not part of the CDR3 here. Not all rows give a size; the values are once, few, many and, for expanded clones, a class.

v_call: TRBV3-1/TRBV3-2
j_call: TRBJ2-7
clone_size: NA
cdr3_aa: ASSQLGASHEQY

v_call: TRBV20-1
j_call: TRBJ1-1
clone_size: NA
cdr3_aa: SARLTGEAF

v_call: TRBV18
j_call: TRBJ1-1
clone_size: NA
cdr3_aa: ASSPGRPGQGAHTEAF

v_call: TRBV14
j_call: TRBJ1-1
clone_size: NA
cdr3_aa: ASSQDRWGRTLAF

v_call: TRBV19
j_call: TRBJ1-1
clone_size: NA
cdr3_aa: ASRYDTEAF

v_call: TRBV3-1/TRBV3-2
j_call: TRBJ1-1
clone_size: NA
cdr3_aa: ASSPLGQGSGMNTEAF

v_call: TRBV23-1
j_call: TRBJ1-5
clone_size: NA
cdr3_aa: ASRRQGIYQPQH

v_call: TRBV11-2
j_call: TRBJ2-2
clone_size: NA
cdr3_aa: ASSLVVGAGESPGELF

v_call: TRBV2
j_call: TRBJ1-1
clone_size: NA
cdr3_aa: ASSDPYRGEAF

v_call: TRBV30
j_call: TRBJ2-2
clone_size: NA
cdr3_aa: AWRRSRTDNTGELF

v_call: TRBV9
j_call: TRBJ2-7
clone_size: NA
cdr3_aa: ASSVAGQGFDEQY

v_call: TRBV19
j_call: TRBJ2-7
clone_size: NA
cdr3_aa: ASSSGGRTYEQY

v_call: TRBV9
j_call: TRBJ2-3
clone_size: few
cdr3_aa: ASSAGTSADTQY

v_call: TRBV11-3
j_call: TRBJ2-3
clone_size: NA
cdr3_aa: ASSPTRGGDTQY

v_call: TRBV10-3
j_call: TRBJ2-1
clone_size: NA
cdr3_aa: AISESGTGFYNEQF

v_call: TRBV6-1
j_call: TRBJ1-2
clone_size: NA
cdr3_aa: ASSEDHRDYGYT

v_call: TRBV7-6
j_call: TRBJ2-7
clone_size: NA
cdr3_aa: ASSTPAGGPTYEQY

v_call: TRBV6-5
j_call: TRBJ1-4
clone_size: NA
cdr3_aa: ASSYDQGAGNEKLF

v_call: TRBV2
j_call: TRBJ2-5
clone_size: few
cdr3_aa: ASSAYRAETQY

v_call: TRBV19
j_call: TRBJ1-6
clone_size: few
cdr3_aa: ASSVGGRSPLH

v_call: TRBV27
j_call: TRBJ2-7
clone_size: once
cdr3_aa: ASSLSVQELYEQY

v_call: TRBV2
j_call: TRBJ1-3
clone_size: NA
cdr3_aa: ASSYTGSLISGNTIY

v_call: TRBV2
j_call: TRBJ1-2
clone_size: NA
cdr3_aa: ASRWGPGGGYT

v_call: TRBV5-1
j_call: TRBJ2-5
clone_size: NA
cdr3_aa: ASSLLGGLRETQY

v_call: TRBV5-8
j_call: TRBJ1-4
clone_size: NA
cdr3_aa: ASSLETPTNEKLF

v_call: TRBV9
j_call: TRBJ1-2
clone_size: NA
cdr3_aa: ASSVAGSSDYGYT

v_call: TRBV30
j_call: TRBJ1-2
clone_size: NA
cdr3_aa: AWGAPGRTGVAYGYT

v_call: TRBV7-9
j_call: TRBJ1-5
clone_size: NA
cdr3_aa: ASSLGQESNQPQH

v_call: TRBV19
j_call: TRBJ2-3
clone_size: NA
cdr3_aa: ASSVGLTGGMADTQY

v_call: TRBV5-1
j_call: TRBJ1-1
clone_size: NA
cdr3_aa: ASSPNRVETEAF

v_call: TRBV5-4
j_call: TRBJ1-4
clone_size: NA
cdr3_aa: ASSSGQGAEEKLF

v_call: TRBV10-3
j_call: TRBJ1-1
clone_size: NA
cdr3_aa: AISDSGGGAEAF

v_call: TRBV6-1
j_call: TRBJ2-5
clone_size: NA
cdr3_aa: ASSEVSVGETQY

v_call: TRBV18
j_call: TRBJ1-4
clone_size: NA
cdr3_aa: ASSPRQGSTANEKLF

v_call: TRBV28
j_call: TRBJ2-7
clone_size: NA
cdr3_aa: ASSQGVYEQY

v_call: TRBV7-8
j_call: TRBJ1-1
clone_size: NA
cdr3_aa: ASSPSDRRTEAF

v_call: TRBV6-5
j_call: TRBJ2-1
clone_size: NA
cdr3_aa: ASSDRGGSYNEQF

v_call: TRBV4-1
j_call: TRBJ1-6
clone_size: NA
cdr3_aa: ASSQEEPASPLH

v_call: TRBV18
j_call: TRBJ2-6
clone_size: once
cdr3_aa: ASSESGQSSGANVLT

v_call: TRBV7-9
j_call: TRBJ1-2
clone_size: NA
cdr3_aa: ASSLGGGGGVNYGYT

v_call: TRBV6-5
j_call: TRBJ2-2
clone_size: NA
cdr3_aa: AAGHPGQNTGELF

v_call: TRBV6-4
j_call: TRBJ2-1
clone_size: NA
cdr3_aa: ASSDTRESEQF

v_call: TRBV29-1
j_call: TRBJ2-3
clone_size: NA
cdr3_aa: SVEATGPSTDTQY

v_call: TRBV19
j_call: TRBJ1-1
clone_size: few
cdr3_aa: ASLGAGFGLLGNTEAF

v_call: TRBV18
j_call: TRBJ1-1
clone_size: NA
cdr3_aa: ASSPGEGATEAF

v_call: TRBV7-9
j_call: TRBJ1-1
clone_size: NA
cdr3_aa: ASSLTGVTEAF

v_call: TRBV24-1
j_call: TRBJ2-1
clone_size: NA
cdr3_aa: ATRGGAGYNEQF

v_call: TRBV25-1
j_call: TRBJ1-4
clone_size: NA
cdr3_aa: ASSDFDRVREKLF

v_call: TRBV27
j_call: TRBJ1-1
clone_size: NA
cdr3_aa: ASSAQSGTEAF

v_call: TRBV5-6
j_call: TRBJ1-6
clone_size: NA
cdr3_aa: ASSLALELLSPLH

v_call: TRBV27
j_call: TRBJ2-3
clone_size: few
cdr3_aa: ASSSLAGGNTDTQY

v_call: TRBV30
j_call: TRBJ1-2
clone_size: NA
cdr3_aa: AFDTGGRSNYGYT

v_call: TRBV2
j_call: TRBJ1-1
clone_size: NA
cdr3_aa: ASEGLGRTEAF

v_call: TRBV6-6
j_call: TRBJ1-2
clone_size: NA
cdr3_aa: ASSNLDGYT

v_call: TRBV13
j_call: TRBJ1-2
clone_size: NA
cdr3_aa: ASSFLWAGMGGYT

v_call: TRBV6-6
j_call: TRBJ1-5
clone_size: few
cdr3_aa: ASSYRRSENQPQH

v_call: TRBV24-1
j_call: TRBJ2-3
clone_size: NA
cdr3_aa: ATSEPGLSTDTQY

v_call: TRBV2
j_call: TRBJ1-1
clone_size: NA
cdr3_aa: ASTRTNTEEAF

v_call: TRBV27
j_call: TRBJ2-6
clone_size: NA
cdr3_aa: ASRGHGANVLT

v_call: TRBV28
j_call: TRBJ2-4
clone_size: few
cdr3_aa: ASRPTGKAKNIQY